These 30 T cell receptor beta chains came from one sample sequenced in a study of blood T cell repertoires in COVID-19. Repertoires were generated with immunoSEQ multiplex PCR, while TCRdb's copy carries only in-frame clones and drops some. The sample comprises approximately 61,000 clones, around four fifths of which are singletons, and roughly 5% rests with the top ten. The specimen sequenced was peripheral blood. The source of these receptors is an older man with acute or convalescent COVID-19.

The chain uses TRBV14 and TRBJ2-7; 9 bases line up with TRBD2. V trimming: 2 bases; J trimming: 6 bases; junction bases outside the gene matches: 5. There are 14 residues in the CDR3. The germline gives CDR1 SGHDN, CDR2 FVKESK. The CDR3, as DNA: TGTGCCAGCAGCCAAAATCTAGCGGGGATCGAGCAGTACTTC. It codes for CASSQNLAGIEQYF.

The rearrangement joins TRBV7-7 to TRBJ1-1, with D maybe TRBD1 (5 bases). The V end was cut by 10 bases, the J end by 2 bases, with 14 bases between. Looked up from germline, CDR1 is SSHAT and CDR2 is FNYEAQ (reference sequence). The CDR3 length is 13 residues. The CDR3 sequence is CATKQDPNTEAFF. The CDR3 DNA reads TGTGCCACCAAACAGGACCCAAACACTGAAGCTTTCTTT.

This rearrangement joins TRBV5-4 to TRBJ2-5, with TRBD2 identical over 8 bases. Germline CDR1 reads SGHNT; CDR2 reads YYREEE (reference sequence). Unmatched junction bases numbered 5, after V lost 5 bases and J lost 5 bases. This CDR3 comprises 13 residues. DNA for the CDR3: TGTGCCAGCAGGCCGGGGGGGGGTGAGACCCAGTACTTC. It is translated as CASRPGGGETQYF.

The chain recombines TRBV5-1 with TRBJ2-3; TRBD1 might be the D (5 bases). The CDR3 covers 18 residues. Deletions cut 0 bases from V and 3 bases from J, with 20 bases between. Germline V CDR1 and CDR2: SGHRS, YFSETQ. In DNA, the CDR3 is TGCGCCAGCAGCTTGGGTCGGGCTTCTACAGGCCAAACAGATACGCAGTATTTT. Translated: CASSLGRASTGQTDTQYF.

The rearrangement uses TRBV12-5 and TRBJ2-3, with D hard to call. The V end was cut by 5 bases, the J end by 0 bases, with 9 bases between. CDR1 is LGHNT and CDR2 is FRNRAP in the germline V gene. The CDR3 totals 14 residues. The CDR3 DNA follows: TGTGCTAGTGGTCCGCCGACTAGCACAGATACGCAGTATTTT. Translated, it gives CASGPPTSTDTQYF.

CDR3 loop: CASSLLAKNIQYF. The CDR3 DNA follows: TGTGCCAGCAGCCTCTTAGCCAAAAACATTCAGTACTTC. This chain connects TRBV13 to TRBJ2-4; D is undetermined. CDR1 is PRHDT, CDR2 FYEKMQ, per germline (reference sequence). V was shortened by 5 bases and J by 0 bases, with 5 bases between the two germline ends. CDR3 size: 13 residues.

V usage is TRBV7-3 and J usage is TRBJ2-3, with 10 nucleotides matching TRBD2. The CDR3 covers 15 residues. In germline, CDR1 is SGHTA, CDR2 FQGTGA. With V trimmed by 2 bases and J by 1 base, 0 bases remained unmatched. The CDR3 reads CASSLGTSGTDTQYF. The CDR3 DNA follows: TGTGCCAGCAGCTTAGGGACTAGCGGCACAGATACGCAGTATTTT.

V and J are TRBV11-2 and TRBJ1-6, with a possible D match to TRBD1 (5 bases). V was pared by 4 bases and J by 0 bases, with 13 bases between. Germline V CDR1 and CDR2: SGHAT, FQNNGV. The CDR3 has 17 residues. The CDR3 nucleotides read TGTGCCAGCAGCTCCCGGAGGGGTAGCTCCTATAATTCACCCCTCCACTTT. Amino acid sequence: CASSSRRGSSYNSPLHF. Full variable domain (missing parts from reference TRBV11-2 and TRBJ1-6): EAGVAQSPRYKIIEKRQSVAFWCNPISGHATLYWYQQILGQGPKLLIQFQNNGVVDDSQLPKDRFSAERLKGVDSTLKIQPAKLEDSAVYLCASSSRRGSSYNSPLHFGNGTRLTVT.

The J gene is TRBJ1-3, the V gene TRBV3-1 (or the pseudogene TRBV3-2); D might be TRBD1 (5 bases). V shed 5 bases and J shed 0 bases, with 14 bases lying between them. CDR1 is LGHDT, CDR2 YNNKEL, per germline (reference sequence). The CDR3 contains 16 residues. In DNA, the CDR3 is TGTGCCAGCAGCTCGGCCAGGGCCTTCTCTGGAAACACCATATATTTT. It codes for CASSSARAFSGNTIYF.

The chain recombines TRBV12-5 with TRBJ1-5; maybe TRBD1 (6 bases). V dropped 1 base and J dropped 1 base, with 11 bases sitting between them. The CDR3 extends over 16 amino acids. CDR1 is LGHNT, CDR2 FRNRAP, per germline. This chain's CDR3 is CASGLATGSSNQPQHF. Here the CDR3 DNA reads TGTGCTAGTGGTTTGGCCACAGGGTCGAGCAATCAGCCCCAGCATTTT.

This clone was counted between two and nine times. The chain recombines TRBV9 with TRBJ2-7; TRBD1 agrees at 7 bases. The CDR3 has 14 amino acids. CDR1 is SGDLS, CDR2 YYNGEE, per germline. V gave up 7 bases and J gave up 2 bases; unmatched junction bases: 9. CDR3 sequence: CASSTEGATYEQYF. The DNA for the CDR3 is TGTGCCAGCTCCACAGAGGGGGCTACCTACGAGCAGTACTTC.

The chain is built from TRBV11-2 and TRBJ2-1, with D perhaps TRBD2 (7 bases). Trimming left V 1 base short and J 9 bases short, with 19 bases between. The germline V gene encodes CDR1 SGHAT and CDR2 FQNNGV. This CDR3 contains 16 residues. The CDR3 here is CASSLAVGGGPSEQFF. Here the CDR3 DNA reads TGTGCCAGCAGCTTAGCCGTTGGGGGGGGCCCTAGTGAGCAGTTCTTC.

This chain connects TRBV27 to TRBJ2-2; 8 nucleotides match TRBD1. Trimming at V came to 6 bases and at J to 4 bases, leaving 4 bases not matched to a gene. Germline V gene lookup returns CDR1 MNHEY and CDR2 SMNVEV (reference sequence). This CDR3 contains 14 residues. In DNA form, the CDR3 reads TGTGCCAGCAGCCTACAGGGGGGCACCGGGGAGCTGTTTTTT. Its protein product is CASSLQGGTGELFF.

V gene TRBV18 combines with J gene TRBJ1-1; 7 nucleotides agree with TRBD1. Germline V gene sequence: CDR1 KGHSH, CDR2 LQKENI. This CDR3 contains 15 residues. V was clipped by 6 bases and J by 0 bases; unmatched bases: 7. CDR3 in DNA: TGTGCCAGCTCCCGAGGGGGCCTTATGAACACTGAAGCTTTCTTT. Its protein product is CASSRGGLMNTEAFF.

This clone was picked up many times. V and J are TRBV5-5 and TRBJ1-6; TRBD1 aligns across 8 bases. Germline CDR1 is SGHKS and CDR2 is YYEKEE (reference sequence). The CDR3 contains 19 residues. The V segment lost 6 bases and the J segment 0 bases; nucleotides outside the gene matches: 14. This chain's CDR3 is CASTQAGTGASSYNSPLHF. The CDR3 nucleotides read TGTGCCAGCACCCAGGCGGGGACAGGCGCCAGCTCCTATAATTCACCCCTCCACTTT.

J is TRBJ2-5 and V is TRBV5-1, with 12 bases identical to TRBD1. V was pared by 0 bases and J by 5 bases, with 11 bases of the junction left unmatched. Per the germline V gene, CDR1 is SGHRS and CDR2 is YFSETQ. The CDR3 covers 18 residues. CDR3 in amino acids: CASSLGSPGQGAGETQYF. The CDR3 region has the DNA TGCGCCAGCAGCTTGGGCTCCCCGGGACAGGGGGCGGGGGAGACCCAGTACTTC.

J is TRBJ2-4 and V is TRBV4-1; D not resolved. This CDR3 contains 16 residues. From germline, CDR1 is MGHRA and CDR2 YSYEKL. V lost 0 bases to trimming and J lost 0 bases, with 9 bases between them. The CDR3 DNA follows: TGCGCCAGCAGCCAAGATACTAACCTAGCCAAAAACATTCAGTACTTC. Translated, it gives CASSQDTNLAKNIQYF.

This rearrangement joins TRBV9 to TRBJ2-1, with D hard to call. V gave up 0 bases and J gave up 0 bases, with 7 bases separating them. Germline V gene sequence: CDR1 SGDLS, CDR2 YYNGEE. This CDR3 region has 15 residues. The CDR3 DNA reads TGTGCCAGCAGCGTAGGGGCAGACTCCTACAATGAGCAGTTCTTC. It codes for CASSVGADSYNEQFF. Variable domain in full (rest from reference TRBV9 and TRBJ2-1): DSGVTQTPKHLITATGQRVTLRCSPRSGDLSVYWYQQSLDQGLQFLIQYYNGEERAKGNILERFSAQQFPDLHSELNLSSLELGDSALYFCASSVGADSYNEQFFGPGTRLTVL.

The gene calls are TRBV4-1 and TRBJ1-3; D not certain. CDR1 is MGHRA, CDR2 YSYEKL, per germline. The CDR3 consists of 15 residues. V lost 0 bases, J lost 0 bases, and 6 bases lay in between. CDR3 coding DNA: TGCGCCAGCAGCCAAGATCAGCGCTCTGGAAACACCATATATTTT. Its translation: CASSQDQRSGNTIYF.

The chain links TRBV5-1 to TRBJ2-1; 10 positions agree with TRBD1. V lost 4 bases, J lost 8 bases, and 6 bases stayed unmatched. Germline loops: CDR1 SGHRS, CDR2 YFSETQ. The CDR3 consists of 14 residues. The DNA of the CDR3 is TGCGCCAGCAGCCGGGACAGGGGAACCGATGAGCAGTTCTTC. Translating gives CASSRDRGTDEQFF.

A few counts support this clone. This chain links TRBV12-3 or TRBV12-4 with TRBJ1-1; 8 bases match TRBD1. The CDR3 length is 13 residues. V lost 6 bases and J lost 5; bases outside the gene matches: 5. In nucleotides, the CDR3 is TGTGCCAGCAGAGGACAGGGAGGGACTGAAGCTTTCTTT. Protein: CASRGQGGTEAFF.

This clone was seen more than once but under ten times. The CDR3 nucleotides read TGTGCCAGCAGGAGGACTGAGGCGTCACCCCTCCACTTT. This codes for CASRRTEASPLHF. The chain employs TRBV6-5 and TRBJ1-6; D remains ambiguous. CDR1 and CDR2 (germline): MNHEY, SVGAGI. This CDR3 contains 13 residues. Trimming shortened V by 6 bases and J by 10 bases, and 13 bases separated the two germline ends.

This chain links TRBV6-5 with TRBJ2-7; perhaps TRBD1 as D (6 bases). Germline V CDR1 and CDR2: MNHEY, SVGAGI. This CDR3 is built from 13 residues. Trimming pared 6 bases from V and 0 bases from J, leaving 9 bases between. As DNA, the CDR3 is TGTGCCAGCAGCCGACAGGTCTCCTACGAGCAGTACTTC. Translation gives CASSRQVSYEQYF.

The chain recombines TRBV15 with TRBJ2-7; 7 nucleotides agree with TRBD2. J was trimmed by 4 bases and V by 0 bases; bases with no gene match: 9. The CDR3 loop spans 16 amino acids. Germline CDR1 LNHNV, CDR2 YYDKDF (reference sequence). The CDR3 spells CATSRDWGGGPYEQYF. The CDR3 nucleotides read TGTGCCACCAGCAGAGATTGGGGCGGGGGACCATACGAGCAGTACTTC.

CDR3 bases: TGTGCCAGCAGTCGACTGCCGGGACAACTCTCCTACGAGCAGTACTTC. This gives the protein CASSRLPGQLSYEQYF. V gene TRBV6-2 or TRBV6-3 combines with J gene TRBJ2-7; possible D gene TRBD1, 6 bases. V was shortened by 5 bases and J by 0 bases, with 17 bases between the two germline ends. This CDR3 spans 16 amino acids. Germline CDR1 MNHEY, CDR2 SVGEGT.

The chain carries TRBV11-3 and TRBJ2-5; maybe TRBD2 (5 bases). The V gene lost 4 bases and the J gene lost 4 bases, with 10 bases spanning the gap. Germline CDR1 reads SGHNT; CDR2 reads YENEEA. The CDR3 extends over 13 amino acids. Here the CDR3 reads CASSSGIRETQYF. For the CDR3, the DNA is TGTGCCAGCAGCTCCGGGATCCGAGAGACCCAGTACTTC.

The chain is built from TRBV10-1 and TRBJ2-5; possibly TRBD2 for D (6 bases). This CDR3 has 13 amino acids. The ends were cut back, 2 bases at V and 9 bases at J, with 13 bases in the middle. CDR1 WNHNN and CDR2 SYGVQD come from the germline V gene (reference sequence). The CDR3 loop reads CASSEEGPGAQYF. CDR3 in DNA: TGCGCCAGCAGTGAGGAGGGGCCGGGGGCCCAGTACTTC.

The genes are TRBV6-5 and TRBJ2-1; 7 nucleotides match TRBD2. V dropped 1 base and J dropped 9; count of bases not matched to a gene: 6. The CDR3 spans 14 residues. Germline V gene sequence: CDR1 MNHEY, CDR2 SVGAGI. CDR3 sequence reads: CASSYWGGKGEQFF. The CDR3 nucleotides are TGTGCCAGCAGTTACTGGGGGGGGAAGGGTGAGCAGTTCTTC.

The chain combines TRBV10-3 with TRBJ1-1, with D maybe TRBD1 (6 bases). V was shortened by 3 bases and J by 1 base, with 18 bases between the two germline ends. This CDR3 is built from 17 residues. In germline, CDR1 is ENHRY, CDR2 SYGVKD. CDR3 protein: CAISERRGGRGNTEAFF. CDR3 in DNA: TGTGCCATCAGTGAAAGGAGGGGGGGGCGCGGGAACACTGAAGCTTTCTTT.

This clone was seen a single time. The rearrangement uses TRBV11-2 and TRBJ1-3; D is unresolved. CDR3 length: 14 amino acids. The germline V and J ends were trimmed by 4 bases and 1 base, with 8 bases remaining between them. Looked up from germline, CDR1 is SGHAT and CDR2 is FQNNGV. This CDR3 is CASSSGPSGNTIYF. The CDR3 DNA reads TGTGCCAGCAGCTCGGGTCCTTCTGGAAACACCATATATTTT.